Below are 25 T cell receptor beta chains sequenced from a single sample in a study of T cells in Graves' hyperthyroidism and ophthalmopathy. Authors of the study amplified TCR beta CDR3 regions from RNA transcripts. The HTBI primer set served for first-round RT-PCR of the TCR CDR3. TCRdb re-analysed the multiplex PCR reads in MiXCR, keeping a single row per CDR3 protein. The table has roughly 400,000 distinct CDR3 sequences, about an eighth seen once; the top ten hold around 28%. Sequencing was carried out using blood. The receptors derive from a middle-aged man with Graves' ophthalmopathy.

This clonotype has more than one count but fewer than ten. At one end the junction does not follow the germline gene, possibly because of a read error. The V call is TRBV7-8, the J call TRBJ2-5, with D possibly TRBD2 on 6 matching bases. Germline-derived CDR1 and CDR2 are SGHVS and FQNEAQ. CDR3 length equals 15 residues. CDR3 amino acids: CASSAPGAEGLTQHF. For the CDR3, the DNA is TGTGCCAGCAGCGCCCCGGGAGCGGAGGGCTTGACCCAGCACTTC.

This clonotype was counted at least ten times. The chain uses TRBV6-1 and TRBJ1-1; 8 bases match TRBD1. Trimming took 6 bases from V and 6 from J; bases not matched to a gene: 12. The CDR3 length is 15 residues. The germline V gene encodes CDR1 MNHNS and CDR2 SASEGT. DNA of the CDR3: TGTGCCAGCAGACGCCAAGGACAGGGAGGGGCTGAAGCTTTCTTT. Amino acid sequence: CASRRQGQGGAEAFF.

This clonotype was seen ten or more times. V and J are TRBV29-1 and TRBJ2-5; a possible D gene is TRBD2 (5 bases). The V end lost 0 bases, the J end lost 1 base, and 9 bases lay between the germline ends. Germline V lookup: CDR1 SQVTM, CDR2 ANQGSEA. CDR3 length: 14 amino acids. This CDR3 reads CSVEDSGVQETQYF. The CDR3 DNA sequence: TGCAGCGTTGAAGATTCCGGGGTCCAAGAGACCCAGTACTTC.

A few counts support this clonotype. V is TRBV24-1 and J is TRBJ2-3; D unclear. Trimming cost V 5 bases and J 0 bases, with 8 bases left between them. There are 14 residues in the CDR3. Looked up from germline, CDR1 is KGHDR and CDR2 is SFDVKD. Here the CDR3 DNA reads TGTGCCACCAGTGTCAGAGAAAGCACAGATACGCAGTATTTT. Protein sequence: CATSVRESTDTQYF.

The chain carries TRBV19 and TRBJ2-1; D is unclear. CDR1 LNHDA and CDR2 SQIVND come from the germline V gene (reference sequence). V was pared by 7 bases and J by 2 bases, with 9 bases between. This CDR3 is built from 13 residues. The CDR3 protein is CASNPGTYNEQFF. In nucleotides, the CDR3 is TGTGCCAGTAACCCGGGCACCTACAATGAGCAGTTCTTC.

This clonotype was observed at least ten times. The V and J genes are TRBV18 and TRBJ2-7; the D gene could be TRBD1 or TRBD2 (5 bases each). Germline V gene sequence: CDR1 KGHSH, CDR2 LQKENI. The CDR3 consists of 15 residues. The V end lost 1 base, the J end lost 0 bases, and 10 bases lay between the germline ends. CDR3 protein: CASSPRRTNSYEQYF. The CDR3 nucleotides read TGTGCCAGCTCACCACGGAGGACAAACTCCTACGAGCAGTACTTC. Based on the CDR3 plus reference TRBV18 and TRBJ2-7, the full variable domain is NAGVMQNPRHLVRRRGQEARLRCSPMKGHSHVYWYRQLPEEGLKFMVYLQKENIIDESGMPKERFSAEFPKEGPSILRIQQVVRGDSAAYFCASSPRRTNSYEQYFGPGTRLTVT.

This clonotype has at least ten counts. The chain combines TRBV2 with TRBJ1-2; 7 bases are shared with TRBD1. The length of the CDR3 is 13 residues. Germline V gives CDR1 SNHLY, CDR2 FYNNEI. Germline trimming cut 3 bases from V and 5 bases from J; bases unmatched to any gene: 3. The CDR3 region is CASSEGGQYGYTF. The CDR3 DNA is TGTGCCAGCAGTGAGGGGGGACAGTATGGCTACACCTTC.

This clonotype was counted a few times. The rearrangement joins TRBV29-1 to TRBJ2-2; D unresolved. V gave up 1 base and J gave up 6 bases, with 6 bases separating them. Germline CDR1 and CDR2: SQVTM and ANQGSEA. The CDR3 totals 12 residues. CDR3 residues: CSVEVTAGELFF. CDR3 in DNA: TGCAGCGTTGAAGTGACCGCCGGGGAGCTGTTTTTT.

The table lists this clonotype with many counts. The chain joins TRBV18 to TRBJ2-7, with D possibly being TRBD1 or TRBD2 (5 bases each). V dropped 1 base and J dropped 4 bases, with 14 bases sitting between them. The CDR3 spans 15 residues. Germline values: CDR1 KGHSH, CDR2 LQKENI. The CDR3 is CASSPRGLAAYEQYF. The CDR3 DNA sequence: TGTGCCAGCTCACCACGGGGGTTGGCGGCTTACGAGCAGTACTTC.

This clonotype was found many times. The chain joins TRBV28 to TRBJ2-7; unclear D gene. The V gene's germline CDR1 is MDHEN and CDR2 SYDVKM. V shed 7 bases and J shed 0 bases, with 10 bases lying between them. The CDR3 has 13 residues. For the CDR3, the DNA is TGTGCCAGCACGAGGCCGAGCTCCTACGAGCAGTACTTC. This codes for CASTRPSSYEQYF.

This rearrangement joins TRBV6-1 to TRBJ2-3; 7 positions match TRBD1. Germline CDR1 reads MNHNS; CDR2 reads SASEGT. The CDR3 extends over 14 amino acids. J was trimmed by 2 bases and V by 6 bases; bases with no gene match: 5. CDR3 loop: CASRRDRTTDTQYF. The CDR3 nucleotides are TGTGCCAGCAGACGGGACAGAACCACAGATACGCAGTATTTT.

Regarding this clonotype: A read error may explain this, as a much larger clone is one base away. The CDR3 bases are TGTGCCAGCATAAACCCGCCATCCAAAAACATTCAGTACTTC. As protein: CASINPPSKNIQYF. V gene TRBV28 combines with J gene TRBJ2-4, with D unclear. This CDR3 is 14 amino acids long. Germline V CDR1 and CDR2: MDHEN, SYDVKM. V was cut by 7 bases and J by 2 bases, with 12 bases left in between.

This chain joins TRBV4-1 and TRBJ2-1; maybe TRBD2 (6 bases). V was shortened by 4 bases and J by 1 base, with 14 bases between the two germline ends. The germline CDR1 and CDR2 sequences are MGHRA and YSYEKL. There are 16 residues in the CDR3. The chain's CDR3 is CASSPIGGSSYNEQFF. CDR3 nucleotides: TGCGCCAGCAGCCCAATCGGAGGGAGTTCCTACAATGAGCAGTTCTTC.

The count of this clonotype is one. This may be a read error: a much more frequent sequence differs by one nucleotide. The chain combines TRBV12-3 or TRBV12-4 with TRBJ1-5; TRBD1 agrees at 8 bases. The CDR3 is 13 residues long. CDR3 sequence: CARSFGQDRAQHF. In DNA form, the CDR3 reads TGTGCCAGAAGTTTCGGTCAGGACAGGGCCCAGCATTTT.

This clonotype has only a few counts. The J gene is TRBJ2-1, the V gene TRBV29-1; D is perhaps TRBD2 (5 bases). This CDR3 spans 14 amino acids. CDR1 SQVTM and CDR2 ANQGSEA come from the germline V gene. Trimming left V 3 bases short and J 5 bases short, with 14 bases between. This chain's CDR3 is CSVDSGKINNEQFF. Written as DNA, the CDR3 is TGCAGCGTTGATTCCGGGAAGATTAACAATGAGCAGTTCTTC.

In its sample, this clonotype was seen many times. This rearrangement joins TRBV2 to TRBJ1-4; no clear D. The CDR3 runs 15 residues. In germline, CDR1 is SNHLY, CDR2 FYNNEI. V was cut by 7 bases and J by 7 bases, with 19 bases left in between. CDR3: CASKLDSHQSEKLFF. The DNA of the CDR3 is TGTGCCAGCAAGCTGGACTCCCACCAAAGTGAAAAACTGTTTTTT.

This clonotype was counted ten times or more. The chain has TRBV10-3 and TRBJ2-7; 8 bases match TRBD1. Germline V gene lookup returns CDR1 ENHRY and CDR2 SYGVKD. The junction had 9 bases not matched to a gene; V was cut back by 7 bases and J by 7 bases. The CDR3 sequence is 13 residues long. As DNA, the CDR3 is TGTGCCATCAACATGCAGGGGGCAGAAGAGCAGTACTTC. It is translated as CAINMQGAEEQYF.

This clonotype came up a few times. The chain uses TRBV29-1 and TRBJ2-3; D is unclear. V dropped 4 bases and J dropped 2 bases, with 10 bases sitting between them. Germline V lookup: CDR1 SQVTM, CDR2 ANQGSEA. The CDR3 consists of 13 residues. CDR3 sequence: CSVVWHNTDTQYF. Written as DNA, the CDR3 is TGCAGCGTTGTTTGGCACAACACAGATACGCAGTATTTT.

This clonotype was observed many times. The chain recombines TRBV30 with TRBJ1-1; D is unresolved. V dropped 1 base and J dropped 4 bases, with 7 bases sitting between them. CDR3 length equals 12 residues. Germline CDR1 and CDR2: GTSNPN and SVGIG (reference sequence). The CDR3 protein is CAWSEGGTEAFF. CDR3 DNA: TGTGCCTGGAGTGAAGGTGGCACTGAAGCTTTCTTT.

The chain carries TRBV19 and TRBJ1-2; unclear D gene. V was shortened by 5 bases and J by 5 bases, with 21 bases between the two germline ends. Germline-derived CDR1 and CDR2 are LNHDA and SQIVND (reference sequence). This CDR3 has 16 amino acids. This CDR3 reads CASSPMFVVGLYGYTF. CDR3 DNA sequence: TGTGCCAGTAGTCCTATGTTCGTCGTAGGATTATATGGCTACACCTTC.

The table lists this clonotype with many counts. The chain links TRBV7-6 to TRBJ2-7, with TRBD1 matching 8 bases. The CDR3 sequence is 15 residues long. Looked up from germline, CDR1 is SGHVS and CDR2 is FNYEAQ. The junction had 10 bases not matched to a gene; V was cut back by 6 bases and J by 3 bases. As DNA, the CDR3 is TGTGCCAGCAGTCGCCGACCGGGACAGGTCTACGAGCAGTACTTC. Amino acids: CASSRRPGQVYEQYF.

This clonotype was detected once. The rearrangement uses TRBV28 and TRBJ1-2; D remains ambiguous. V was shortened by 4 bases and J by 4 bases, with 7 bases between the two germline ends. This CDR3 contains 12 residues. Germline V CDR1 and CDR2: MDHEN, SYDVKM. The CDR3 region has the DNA TGTGCCAGCAGTTCTAGGACCTATGGCTACACCTTC. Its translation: CASSSRTYGYTF.

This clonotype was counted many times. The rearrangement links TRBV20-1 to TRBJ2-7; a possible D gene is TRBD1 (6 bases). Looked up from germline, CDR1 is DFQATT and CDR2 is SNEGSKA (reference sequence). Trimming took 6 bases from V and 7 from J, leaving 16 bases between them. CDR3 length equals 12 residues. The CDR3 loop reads CSAPRQGKEQYF. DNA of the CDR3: TGCAGTGCCCCGCGGCAGGGGAAAGAGCAGTACTTC.

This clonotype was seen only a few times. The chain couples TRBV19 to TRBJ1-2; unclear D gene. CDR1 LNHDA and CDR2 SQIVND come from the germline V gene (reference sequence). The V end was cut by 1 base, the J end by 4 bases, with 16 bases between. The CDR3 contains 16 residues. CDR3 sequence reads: CASSIGAVVNAYGYTF. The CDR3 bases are TGTGCCAGTAGTATAGGCGCGGTTGTTAATGCCTATGGCTACACCTTC. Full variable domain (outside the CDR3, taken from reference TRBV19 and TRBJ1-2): DGGITQSPKYLFRKEGQNVTLSCEQNLNHDAMYWYRQDPGQGLRLIYYSQIVNDFQKGDIAEGYSVSREKKESFPLTVTSAQKNPTAFYLCASSIGAVVNAYGYTFGSGTRLTVV.

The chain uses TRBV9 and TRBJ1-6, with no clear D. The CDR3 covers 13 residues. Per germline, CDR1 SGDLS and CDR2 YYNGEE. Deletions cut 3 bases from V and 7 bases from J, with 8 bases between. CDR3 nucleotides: TGTGCCAGCAGCGCAGGCGGAAATTCACCCCTCCACTTT. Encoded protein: CASSAGGNSPLHF.